The 19 T cell receptor beta chains below come from one sample, sequenced in a study of liver allograft versus peripheral blood T cells. Study background: A comparison was made between T cell receptor repertoires in transplanted livers and those in recipients' peripheral blood.

MiXCR, run by TCRdb on the reads, gives a single entry per CDR3 protein. The sample has approximately 7,600 distinct CDR3 sequences, around a sixth seen once. The receptors here all came from a human patient who had a liver transplant. Some T cells may be transferred from the graft donor.

This clonotype was detected many times. The rearrangement uses TRBV14 and TRBJ1-1; D remains unclear. V was clipped by 1 base and J by 5 bases, with 14 bases between them. Germline values: CDR1 SGHDN, CDR2 FVKESK. The CDR3 is 15 amino acids. CDR3 sequence (DNA): TGTGCCAGCAGCCAAGTGCCCGGGGTTCGGACTGAAGCTTTCTTT. Its translation is CASSQVPGVRTEAFF.

This clonotype is medium-sized (0.01 to 0.1%) by share. The chain is built from TRBV5-4 and TRBJ1-1, with a tentative D call TRBD1 (5 bases). This CDR3 is built from 17 residues. The V gene lost 0 bases and the J gene lost 1 base, with 16 bases spanning the gap. In germline, CDR1 is SGHNT, CDR2 YYREEE (reference sequence). The CDR3 DNA reads TGTGCCAGCAGCTTGGGAGGGGCTTACGGTAGGAACACTGAAGCTTTCTTT. Protein product: CASSLGGAYGRNTEAFF. The full variable domain, rest sourced from reference TRBV5-4 and TRBJ1-1, is ETGVTQSPTHLIKTRGQQVTLRCSSQSGHNTVSWYQQALGQGPQFIFQYYREEENGRGNFPPRFSGLQFPNYSSELNVNALELDDSALYLCASSLGGAYGRNTEAFFGQGTRLTVV.

In its sample, this clonotype is medium-sized (0.01 to 0.1%). V usage is TRBV30 and J usage is TRBJ1-1, with 7 bases identical to TRBD1. This CDR3 is built from 15 residues. V lost 2 bases and J lost 2; bases outside the gene matches: 8. Germline lookup yields CDR1 GTSNPN and CDR2 SVGIG (reference sequence). The CDR3 protein is CAWSPQQGTNTEAFF. CDR3 sequence (DNA): TGTGCCTGGAGTCCCCAACAGGGGACAAACACTGAAGCTTTCTTT.

V gene TRBV20-1 combines with J gene TRBJ1-6; D gene uncertain. Germline V gene sequence: CDR1 DFQATT, CDR2 SNEGSKA (reference sequence). CDR3 length: 15 amino acids. V was clipped by 2 bases and J by 7 bases, with 15 bases between them. CDR3 coding DNA: TGCAGTGCTAGACCCCGTGGTAGGCTCAATTCACCCCTCCACTTT. Its translation is CSARPRGRLNSPLHF.

By sample share, this clonotype is medium-sized (0.01 to 0.1%). The chain recombines TRBV7-9 with TRBJ1-2; maybe TRBD1 (5 bases). CDR3 size: 13 residues. The germline CDR1 and CDR2 sequences are SEHNR and FQNEAQ (reference sequence). Trimming pared 6 bases from V and 1 base from J, leaving 9 bases between. The CDR3 DNA reads as TGTGCCAGCAGTCCACAGGTTAACTATGGCTACACCTTC. It is translated as CASSPQVNYGYTF.

This chain joins TRBV2 and TRBJ2-7, with a possible D match to TRBD1 (6 bases). The length of the CDR3 is 12 residues. V shed 6 bases and J shed 7 bases, with 13 bases lying between them. CDR1 is SNHLY, CDR2 FYNNEI, per germline. The CDR3 loop is CASRGLGAEQYF. CDR3 coding DNA: TGTGCCAGCAGGGGGCTGGGGGCAGAGCAGTACTTC.

The chain joins TRBV7-2 to TRBJ2-1, with 9 bases that match TRBD1. This CDR3 has 15 residues. Unmatched junction bases numbered 6, after V lost 2 bases and J lost 7 bases. Germline V gene sequence: CDR1 SGHTA, CDR2 FQGNSA. In DNA, the CDR3 is TGTGCCAGCAGCTTACGGGACAGGGAGGGAAATGAGCAGTTCTTC. Translated: CASSLRDREGNEQFF.

The CDR3 DNA follows: TGTGCCAGCAGCTCACCGGGACAGGCCTACACCGGGGAGCTGTTTTTT. Translation: CASSSPGQAYTGELFF. The chain carries TRBV7-9 and TRBJ2-2; 8 positions agree with TRBD1. CDR3 length: 16 amino acids. V trimming: 4 bases; J trimming: 3 bases; junction bases outside the gene matches: 7. Germline V gene lookup returns CDR1 SEHNR and CDR2 FQNEAQ (reference sequence).

Concerning this clonotype itself: A read error may explain this, as a much larger clone is one base away. This rearrangement joins TRBV12-3 or TRBV12-4 to TRBJ1-6, with 8 bases identical to TRBD1. CDR3 length: 14 amino acids. CDR3 amino acids: CTSSADRGFTPLHF. The DNA of the CDR3 is TGTACCAGCAGTGCAGACAGGGGATTTACACCCCTCCACTTT.

This clonotype was observed a few times. V usage is TRBV5-5 and J usage is TRBJ1-1, with a weak D call TRBD1 (5 bases). The CDR3 is made up of 15 amino acids. V lost 4 bases and J lost 3, with 16 bases in between. Germline CDR1 is SGHKS and CDR2 is YYEKEE (reference sequence). In DNA, the CDR3 is TGTGCCAGCAGCACCTGGGGCAGAAGGGACACTGAAGCTTTCTTT. Encoded protein: CASSTWGRRDTEAFF.

This clonotype is termed medium-sized (0.01 to 0.1%). The chain combines TRBV29-1 with TRBJ2-3; D gene ambiguous. Germline CDR1 reads SQVTM; CDR2 reads ANQGSEA. The CDR3 runs to 12 residues. V was clipped by 6 bases and J by 1 base, with 8 bases between them. The DNA of the CDR3 is TGCAGCGTCCTCGGAGGCACAGATACGCAGTATTTT. Translated, it gives CSVLGGTDTQYF.

Regarding this clonotype: A much larger clone lies a single base off, so this may be a read error. V is TRBV6-6 and J is TRBJ1-1; D call uncertain. V lost 6 bases and J 1 base, leaving 6 bases between the germline ends. This CDR3 has 12 amino acids. Germline CDR1 MNHNY, CDR2 SVGAGI (reference sequence). CDR3 in amino acids: CASRTWNTEAFF. The DNA of the CDR3 is TGTGCCAGCAGGACGTGGAACACTGAAGCTTTCTTT.

This clonotype was observed a few times. This chain uses TRBV5-6 with TRBJ2-1; D unresolved. The germline CDR1 and CDR2 sequences are SGHDT and YYEEEE. V lost 4 bases and J lost 6, with 5 bases in between. The CDR3 runs to 11 residues. CDR3 region: CASSGSNEQFF. CDR3 nucleotide sequence: TGTGCCAGCAGCGGTTCCAATGAGCAGTTCTTC. The whole variable domain, remainder taken from reference TRBV5-6 and TRBJ2-1, is DAGVTQSPTHLIKTRGQQVTLRCSPKSGHDTVSWYQQALGQGPQFIFQYYEEEERQRGNFPDRFSGHQFPNYSSELNVNALLLGDSALYLCASSGSNEQFFGPGTRLTVL.

The V gene is TRBV7-3, the J gene TRBJ1-1; D gene ambiguous. The CDR3 extends over 13 amino acids. V shed 4 bases and J shed 4 bases, with 10 bases lying between them. In germline, CDR1 is SGHTA, CDR2 FQGTGA. CDR3 coding DNA: TGTGCCAGCAGCTCAGGACGGGCCACTGAAGCTTTCTTT. The encoded protein is CASSSGRATEAFF. Together with reference TRBV7-3 and TRBJ1-1, the CDR3 gives the full variable domain: GAGVSQTPSNKVTEKGKYVELRCDPISGHTALYWYRQSLGQGPEFLIYFQGTGAADDSGLPNDRFFAVRPEGSVSTLKIQRTERGDSAVYLCASSSGRATEAFFGQGTRLTVV.

The V gene is TRBV19, the J gene TRBJ1-6; 10 bases match TRBD1. The CDR3 sequence is 14 residues long. The ends lost 6 bases at V and 10 bases at J; junction bases unmatched: 6. Germline CDR1 reads LNHDA; CDR2 reads SQIVND (reference sequence). In DNA form, the CDR3 reads TGTGCCAGTAGGAGGGACAGGGGCGACTCACCCCTCCACTTT. Its protein product is CASRRDRGDSPLHF. The variable domain in full, with the rest retrieved from reference TRBV19 and TRBJ1-6, is DGGITQSPKYLFRKEGQNVTLSCEQNLNHDAMYWYRQDPGQGLRLIYYSQIVNDFQKGDIAEGYSVSREKKESFPLTVTSAQKNPTAFYLCASRRDRGDSPLHFGNGTRLTVT.

The rearrangement joins TRBV11-2 to TRBJ1-2, with a possible D match to TRBD1 (6 bases). Germline lookup yields CDR1 SGHAT and CDR2 FQNNGV. CDR3 length: 14 amino acids. Trimming took off 5 bases at V and 3 bases at J, with 13 bases between the two ends. The chain's CDR3 is CASSRTRGDYGYTF. CDR3 DNA: TGTGCCAGCAGCCGAACGAGGGGGGACTATGGCTACACCTTC. Combining the CDR3 with reference TRBV11-2 and TRBJ1-2 gives the whole variable domain EAGVAQSPRYKIIEKRQSVAFWCNPISGHATLYWYQQILGQGPKLLIQFQNNGVVDDSQLPKDRFSAERLKGVDSTLKIQPAKLEDSAVYLCASSRTRGDYGYTFGSGTRLTVV.

In this sample, this clonotype is medium-sized. This chain uses TRBV6-1 with TRBJ1-2; D not certain. Per the germline V gene, CDR1 is MNHNS and CDR2 is SASEGT. The CDR3 has 14 residues. Trimming removed 6 bases from V and 0 bases from J, with 11 bases in between. CDR3 nucleotide sequence: TGTGCCAGCAGCCTGGGAGGTACTAACTATGGCTACACCTTC. This sequence encodes CASSLGGTNYGYTF.

This clonotype has a handful of counts. CDR3 in amino acids: CSAPQGGGQPQHF. The CDR3 DNA reads TGCAGTGCACCACAGGGAGGTGGTCAGCCCCAGCATTTT. The rearrangement joins TRBV20-1 to TRBJ1-5; a weak D match, TRBD1 (6 bases). The germline V and J ends were trimmed by 6 bases and 6 bases, with 15 bases remaining between them. Germline-derived CDR1 and CDR2 are DFQATT and SNEGSKA (reference sequence). CDR3 size: 13 residues.

Within the sample, this clonotype is medium-sized. The V call is TRBV6-2 or TRBV6-3, the J call TRBJ2-1; either TRBD1 or TRBD2 may fit D (7 bases each). Deletions cut 0 bases from V and 3 bases from J, with 18 bases between. Germline V gene sequence: CDR1 MNHEY, CDR2 SVGEGT. The length of the CDR3 is 18 residues. CDR3 DNA sequence: TGTGCCAGCAGTTACTCAACCACCAGGGGGGGGAACTACAATGAGCAGTTCTTC. Protein sequence: CASSYSTTRGGNYNEQFF.